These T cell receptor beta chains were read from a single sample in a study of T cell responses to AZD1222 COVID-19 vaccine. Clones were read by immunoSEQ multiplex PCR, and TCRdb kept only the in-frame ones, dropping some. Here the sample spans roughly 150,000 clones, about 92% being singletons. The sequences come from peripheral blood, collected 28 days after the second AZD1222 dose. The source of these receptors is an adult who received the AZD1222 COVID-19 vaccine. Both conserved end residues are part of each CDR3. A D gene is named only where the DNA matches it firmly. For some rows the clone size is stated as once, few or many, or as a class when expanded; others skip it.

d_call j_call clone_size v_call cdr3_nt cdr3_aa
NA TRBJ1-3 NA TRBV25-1 TGTGCCAGCAGTGAACTGGGACGTAAAGGGGGAAACACCATATATTTT CASSELGRKGGNTIYF
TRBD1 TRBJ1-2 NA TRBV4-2 TGTGCCAGCAGCTCCCGTCTGACAGGGACGGGGGATGGCTACACCTTC CASSSRLTGTGDGYTF
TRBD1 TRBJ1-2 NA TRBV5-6 TGTGCCAGCAGCTCACTTAGGTCCTCAGGGGGAAGATATGGCTACACCTTC CASSSLRSSGGRYGYTF
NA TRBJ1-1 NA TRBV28 TGTGCCAGCAGTTTTGAGGACCAGAAAGCTTTCTTT CASSFEDQKAFF
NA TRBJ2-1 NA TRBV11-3 TGTGCCAGCAGCTTACTCCCTGGGAAAGGGGGCAATGAGCAGTTCTTC CASSLLPGKGGNEQFF
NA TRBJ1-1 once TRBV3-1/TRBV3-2 TGTGCCAGCAGCCGAAACACCTGGAACACTGAAGCTTTCTTT CASSRNTWNTEAFF
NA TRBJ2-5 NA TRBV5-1 TGCGCCAGCAGCTCGATGCTCCAAGAGACCCAGTACTTC CASSSMLQETQYF
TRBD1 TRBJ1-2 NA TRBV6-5 TGTGCCAGCAGACCTACAGGGGGCTATGGCTACACCTTC CASRPTGGYGYTF
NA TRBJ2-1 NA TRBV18 TGTGCCAGCTCACCAGCTAGCGTCAATGAGCAGTTCTTC CASSPASVNEQFF
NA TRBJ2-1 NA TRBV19 TGTGCCAGTAGTATATCCAGGGCAGGCTACAATGAGCAGTTCTTC CASSISRAGYNEQFF
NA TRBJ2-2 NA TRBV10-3 TGTGCCATCAGGGGGGGAGTAGGTTCGAACACCGGGGAGCTGTTTTTT CAIRGGVGSNTGELFF
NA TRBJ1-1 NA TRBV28 TGTGCCAGCAGGGTAAACACTGAAGCTTTCTTT CASRVNTEAFF
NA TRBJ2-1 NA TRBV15 TGTGCCACCAGCCCAGAAGACAGCTCCTACAATGAGCAGTTCTTC CATSPEDSSYNEQFF
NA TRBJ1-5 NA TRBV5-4 TGTGCCAGCAGCTTCGATCCTGGGGGCAATCAGCCCCAGCATTTT CASSFDPGGNQPQHF
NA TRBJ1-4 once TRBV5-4 TGTGCCAGCAGTTCATCGGGGGGCGGTAATGAAAAACTGTTTTTT CASSSSGGGNEKLFF
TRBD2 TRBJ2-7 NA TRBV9 TGTGCCAGCAGCGTCTCTGGACTAGCGGGGGCCTACGAGCAGTACTTC CASSVSGLAGAYEQYF
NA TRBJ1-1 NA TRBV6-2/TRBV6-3 TGTGCCAGCAACCCGGCTCCGGGACGATGGACTGAAGCTTTCTTT CASNPAPGRWTEAFF
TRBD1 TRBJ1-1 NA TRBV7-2 TGTGCCAGCAGATTAGGGCGGGACAGCCTAAAAGCTTTCTTT CASRLGRDSLKAFF
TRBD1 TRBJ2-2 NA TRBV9 TGTGCCAGCAGCGAGCAACGGACAGGGCCCTGGGGCACCGGGGAGCTGTTTTTT CASSEQRTGPWGTGELFF
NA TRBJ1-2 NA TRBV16 TGTGCCAGCAGAAAGCACCACATCGCCGGATGGGGCTACACCTTC CASRKHHIAGWGYTF
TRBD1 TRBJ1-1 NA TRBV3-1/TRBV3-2 TGTGCCAGCAGCCTCGGACAGGGTGGGACTGAAGCTTTCTTT CASSLGQGGTEAFF
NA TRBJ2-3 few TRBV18 TGTGCCAGCTCACTTCCCGGAACAGATACGCAGTATTTT CASSLPGTDTQYF
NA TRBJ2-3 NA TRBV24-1 TGTGCCACCAGTTCCTCGGAGCGTACGCAGTATTTT CATSSSERTQYF
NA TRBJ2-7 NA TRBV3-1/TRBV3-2 TGTGCCAGCAGCCAAGCCTTGAGCAGCAACGAGCAGTACTTC CASSQALSSNEQYF
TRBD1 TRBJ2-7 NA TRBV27 TGTGCCAGCAGTTTAGACAGGGGTAGCGAGCAGTACTTC CASSLDRGSEQYF
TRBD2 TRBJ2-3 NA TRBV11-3 TGTGCCAGCAGCATCCTAGCTAGCGGCGGAGATACGCAGTATTTT CASSILASGGDTQYF
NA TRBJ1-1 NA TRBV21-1 TGTGCCAGCAGCAAAGACGTACCGGGACAGGGTTTAGCGAACACTGAAGCTTTCTTT CASSKDVPGQGLANTEAFF
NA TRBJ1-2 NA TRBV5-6 TGTGCCAGCAGCTCTCCAGATTATGGCTACACCTTC CASSSPDYGYTF
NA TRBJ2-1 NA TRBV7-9 TGTGCCAGCAGCTTAGGTGTCGGACCCGGTTACAATGAGCAGTTCTTC CASSLGVGPGYNEQFF